These 19 T cell receptor beta chains share one sample of origin, sequenced in a study of shared clonotypes between healthy human individuals. Generated by immunoSEQ multiplex PCR, the TCRdb table keeps only in-frame clones and is missing some. Among some 1.4 million clones listed, roughly 96% were seen once. Specimen: naive CD4+ T cells sorted from blood. Indicated subset: CD45RA+ positively selected. These receptors originate from a man aged 25 to 40 in good health.

The chain couples TRBV14 to TRBJ2-2; 10 bases align to TRBD2. J was trimmed by 3 bases and V by 2 bases; bases with no gene match: 18. The CDR3 consists of 21 residues. Germline values: CDR1 SGHDN, CDR2 FVKESK. CDR3 in amino acids: CASSQIRRASGRSTDTGELFF. As DNA, the CDR3 is TGTGCCAGCAGCCAAATCCGTCGCGCTAGCGGGAGAAGTACGGACACCGGGGAGCTGTTTTTT.

This clone appeared a single time. Other DNA sequences within the sample encode an identical CDR3. CDR3 in DNA: TGTGCCAGCAGCGTAGGGGGTCGCGGGATAAGGACCGGGGAGCTGTTTTTT. Its translation is CASSVGGRGIRTGELFF. This sequence joins TRBV9 and TRBJ2-2, with a possible D match to TRBD2 (6 bases). This CDR3 has 17 amino acids. The germline gives CDR1 SGDLS, CDR2 YYNGEE. V lost 0 bases, J lost 5 bases, and 17 bases lay in between.

The chain is built from TRBV5-6 and TRBJ1-1; D call uncertain. CDR3 length: 11 amino acids. Trimming shortened V by 4 bases and J by 11 bases, and 12 bases separated the two germline ends. Germline values: CDR1 SGHDT, CDR2 YYEEEE. CDR3 nucleotide sequence: TGTGCCAGCAGCGTCGGCGGTCGGGCTTTCTTT. Translating gives CASSVGGRAFF.

The chain couples TRBV6-5 to TRBJ2-1; D is uncertain. This CDR3 has 10 residues. Germline lookup yields CDR1 MNHEY and CDR2 SVGAGI. Trimming took 7 bases from V and 6 from J, leaving 4 bases between them. DNA of the CDR3: TGTGCCAGCAAAGGCAATGAGCAGTTCTTC. This encodes CASKGNEQFF.

This clone was seen once. J is TRBJ2-1 and V is TRBV28; perhaps TRBD2 as D (6 bases). The CDR3 covers 15 residues. Per the germline V gene, CDR1 is MDHEN and CDR2 is SYDVKM. Trimming left V 4 bases short and J 4 bases short, with 14 bases between. This CDR3 is CASSSRRAVYNEQFF. Written as DNA, the CDR3 is TGTGCCAGCAGTTCCCGGAGGGCCGTATACAATGAGCAGTTCTTC.

J is TRBJ2-7 and V is TRBV18; TRBD2 matches at 8 bases. The ends lost 0 bases at V and 0 bases at J; junction bases unmatched: 4. The CDR3 totals 16 residues. Germline assignment: CDR1 KGHSH and CDR2 LQKENI. The CDR3 DNA reads TGTGCCAGCTCACCACCAAGCGGGAGTGGCTCCTACGAGCAGTACTTC. This sequence encodes CASSPPSGSGSYEQYF.

This clone was seen only once. The rearrangement uses TRBV19 and TRBJ2-1; a possible D gene is TRBD2 (5 bases). CDR3 size: 13 residues. The germline V gene encodes CDR1 LNHDA and CDR2 SQIVND (reference sequence). V shed 7 bases and J shed 10 bases, with 17 bases lying between them. CDR3 bases: TGTGCCAGTACTCCAGCGGTTTCTGGGGAGCAGTTCTTC. This translates into CASTPAVSGEQFF.

The chain recombines TRBV11-2 with TRBJ1-1; 8 positions match TRBD1. Per the germline V gene, CDR1 is SGHAT and CDR2 is FQNNGV. V was clipped by 3 bases and J by 1 base; unmatched bases: 4. The CDR3 has 15 residues. The CDR3 here is CASSLGDRPNTEAFF. DNA for the CDR3: TGTGCCAGCAGCTTGGGGGACAGGCCGAACACTGAAGCTTTCTTT.

J is TRBJ1-3 and V is TRBV30, with unresolved D. Between the trimmed V and J ends, which lost 4 bases and 0 bases, there was a span of 4 bases. The CDR3 has 12 residues. Germline assignment: CDR1 GTSNPN and CDR2 SVGIG (reference sequence). CDR3 residues: CAWTSSGNTIYF. CDR3 bases: TGTGCCTGGACGAGCTCTGGAAACACCATATATTTT.

The chain is built from TRBV12-5 and TRBJ1-2; D possibly corresponds to TRBD1 (5 bases). Germline CDR1 LGHNT, CDR2 FRNRAP. Deletions cut 4 bases from V and 8 bases from J, with 20 bases between. CDR3 length: 15 residues. The CDR3 bases are TGTGCTAGTGGTTCCCCATACATGACGGGGGAGGGCTACACCTTC. It translates to CASGSPYMTGEGYTF.

The V gene is TRBV6-6, the J gene TRBJ1-5, with a possible D match to TRBD1 (6 bases). The V end lost 6 bases, the J end lost 3 bases, and 12 bases lay between the germline ends. This CDR3 spans 14 amino acids. Germline CDR1 is MNHNY and CDR2 is SVGAGI (reference sequence). The CDR3 loop reads CASRARGVNQPQHF. The CDR3, as DNA: TGTGCCAGCAGGGCCAGGGGAGTCAATCAGCCCCAGCATTTT.

This clone came up once. The rearrangement uses TRBV18 and TRBJ2-3; D perhaps matches TRBD2 (6 bases). V gave up 3 bases and J gave up 6 bases, with 13 bases separating them. This CDR3 has 14 residues. Germline CDR1 reads KGHSH; CDR2 reads LQKENI. The CDR3 sequence: CASSPLGTADTQYF. The CDR3 nucleotides read TGTGCCAGCTCACCCCTCGGGACTGCGGATACGCAGTATTTT.

This rearrangement joins TRBV14 to TRBJ2-7, with 9 bases matching TRBD1. This CDR3 region has 15 residues. Per the germline V gene, CDR1 is SGHDN and CDR2 is FVKESK. J gave up 6 bases and V 4 bases, and 10 bases lay outside the gene matches. The CDR3 DNA reads TGTGCCAGCAGCCGAGGGCGGACAGGGGCCAGCGAGCAGTACTTC. Amino acids: CASSRGRTGASEQYF.

The CDR3 sequence is CSAGTGVGTEAFF. The CDR3 nucleotides are TGCAGCGCTGGAACAGGGGTGGGCACTGAAGCTTTCTTT. This chain connects TRBV29-1 to TRBJ1-1; 7 bases align to TRBD1. The CDR3 consists of 13 residues. Trimming cost V 7 bases and J 4 bases; bases outside gene matches: 9. Germline values: CDR1 SQVTM, CDR2 ANQGSEA. Full variable domain (remainder filled in from reference TRBV29-1 and TRBJ1-1): SAVISQKPSRDICQRGTSLTIQCQVDSQVTMMFWYRQQPGQSLTLIATANQGSEATYESGFVIDKFPISRPNLTFSTLTVSNMSPEDSSIYLCSAGTGVGTEAFFGQGTRLTVV.

About this clone: This sample includes further DNA sequences coding for the same CDR3. The genes are TRBV19 and TRBJ2-1; D call uncertain. This CDR3 is 15 amino acids long. Germline assignment: CDR1 LNHDA and CDR2 SQIVND (reference sequence). V lost 3 bases and J 0 bases, leaving 9 bases between the germline ends. The CDR3 DNA is TGTGCCAGTAGTATCGACTCCAGCTCCTACAATGAGCAGTTCTTC. It encodes CASSIDSSSYNEQFF.

This clone has only one observation. V is TRBV5-6 and J is TRBJ2-1; D is ambiguous. CDR3 size: 16 residues. Germline V gene data show CDR1 as SGHDT and CDR2 as YYEEEE. Trimming removed 1 base at V and 0 bases at J, with 11 bases between. CDR3: CASSLRRGFSYNEQFF. CDR3 in DNA: TGTGCCAGCAGCTTGCGGAGAGGTTTCTCCTACAATGAGCAGTTCTTC.

For this clone: Other DNA sequences within the sample encode an identical CDR3. CDR3 coding DNA: TGTGCCAGTAGTATCGCAGCAGGCTCCTACGAGCAGTACTTC. Protein sequence: CASSIAAGSYEQYF. V gene TRBV19 combines with J gene TRBJ2-7, with D hard to call. The V gene's germline CDR1 is LNHDA and CDR2 SQIVND (reference sequence). CDR3 length: 14 residues. Between the trimmed V and J ends, which lost 3 bases and 0 bases, there was a span of 9 bases.

The chain uses TRBV7-8 and TRBJ2-7; the D gene is possibly TRBD1 (6 bases). Germline CDR1 SGHVS, CDR2 FQNEAQ. CDR3 length: 16 amino acids. The germline V and J ends were trimmed by 5 bases and 2 bases, with 19 bases remaining between them. CDR3 nucleotide sequence: TGTGCCAGCAGCCCAATAGGGGGACAAAGTACCTACGAGCAGTACTTC. Residues: CASSPIGGQSTYEQYF.

V gene TRBV11-1 combines with J gene TRBJ2-4, with D unclear. Trimming left V 5 bases short and J 0 bases short, with 17 bases between. This CDR3 comprises 17 residues. The germline gives CDR1 SGHAT, CDR2 FQDESV (reference sequence). CDR3 sequence reads: CASSLRLVGLAKNIQYF. As DNA, the CDR3 is TGTGCCAGCAGCCTACGTCTGGTTGGATTAGCCAAAAACATTCAGTACTTC.